This T cell receptor beta chain was sequenced in a study of blood T cell repertoires in COVID-19. Study context: Specimens from acute and convalescent COVID-19 originated in the United States, Italy and Spain.

Original analysis: Amplification with reference gene primers provided the estimates of nucleated cell counts. Libraries were prepared by immunoSEQ multiplex PCR; TCRdb keeps only in-frame clonotypes and omits some of them. Clone size and V and J calls were adopted from that table, with D and trimming inferred from the DNA. The data contain under 65,000 clones, around nine tenths of them singletons. The length of the CDR3 is 15 residues. V was cut by 0 bases and J by 4 bases, with 10 bases left in between. Germline CDR1 and CDR2: SGHKS and YYEKEE (reference sequence). The chain joins TRBV5-5 to TRBJ1-4; no clear D gene. This receptor was taken from a woman aged 55-69 years with COVID-19, enrolled during active disease. The specimen was peripheral blood. The DNA of the CDR3 is TGTGCCAGCAGCTTGGCACGAGGAGTTAATGAAAAACTGTTTTTT. Protein sequence: CASSLARGVNEKLFF.